This T cell receptor beta chain was found in a study of CD8 T cells in ankylosing spondylitis. General study results and limits: Certain motif variants had earlier appeared in reactive arthritis synovial fluid and blood.

MiXCR, run by TCRdb on the 5' RACE reads, gives a single entry per CDR3 protein. The table records 250,000 or so distinct CDR3 sequences, around 10% of them present only once. This clonotype was observed at least ten times. Antigen unknown. V gave up 5 bases and J gave up 0 bases, with 19 bases separating them. CDR1 and CDR2 from the germline V gene are LNHNV and YYDKDF (reference sequence). This CDR3 has 17 residues. The J gene is TRBJ2-5, the V gene TRBV15; D not certain. This clonotype was obtained from a male donor with ankylosing spondylitis or in good health (not recorded which). The sequencing input was blood, either unsorted or a sorted T cell fraction (not recorded which). The CDR3 reads CATSPWVSGPDQETQYF. Here the CDR3 DNA reads TGTGCCACCAGCCCGTGGGTTTCCGGACCGGACCAAGAGACCCAGTACTTC.